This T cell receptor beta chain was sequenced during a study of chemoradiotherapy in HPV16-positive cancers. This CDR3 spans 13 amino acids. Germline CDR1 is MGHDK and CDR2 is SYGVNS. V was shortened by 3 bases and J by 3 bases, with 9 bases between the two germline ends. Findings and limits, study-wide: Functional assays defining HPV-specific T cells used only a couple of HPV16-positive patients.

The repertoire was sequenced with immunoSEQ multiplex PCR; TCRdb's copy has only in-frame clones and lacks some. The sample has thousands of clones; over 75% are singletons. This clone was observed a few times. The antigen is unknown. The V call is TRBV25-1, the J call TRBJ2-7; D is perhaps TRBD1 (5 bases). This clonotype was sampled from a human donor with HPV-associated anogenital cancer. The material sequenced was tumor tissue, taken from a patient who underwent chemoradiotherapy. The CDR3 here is CASSDHDSYEQYF. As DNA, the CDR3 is TGTGCCAGCAGTGACCACGACAGCTACGAGCAGTACTTC.